This T cell receptor beta chain emerged from a study of human T cells and chemical hapten exposure (dated by TCRdb to the early 2020s). Study-wide context: For sensitization, 2% DPC in acetone was applied to a roughly 2 cm by roughly 2 cm area of upper inner arm skin. Throughout the study period of around 25 weeks, patients also received therapeutic DPC doses to the scalp every week. Patch testing on the upper back used Finn chambers containing 0.01% DPC, with scoring done after 6 days according to International Contact Dermatitis Research Group standards. The mostly female patient cohort included alopecia areata with under or over 50% scalp involvement, alopecia totalis and alopecia universalis. Libraries were pooled for sequencing, and per-sample TCR yields varied mainly because of small differences in library volumes within the pool. This study followed changes in the peripheral blood TCR repertoire in vivo during primary and secondary sensitization of alopecia patients to the hapten diphenylcyclopropenone (DPC). Blood was sampled from patients pre-sensitization (week 0) and at 2, 6 and about 24 weeks after DPC sensitization. Nearly 30 alopecia patients gave blood for TCR sequencing at one to four time points (pre-sensitization, 2, 6 and 24 weeks). The paper as a whole reports these results and caveats: After repeated subsampling, the strength of the expansion versus patch-test correlation and the threshold at which it became significant changed. Patch test score correlated positively with the number of PT1 expanded TCRs, reaching significance at thresholds 8, 16 and 32 but not at 4. The number of TCRs above 1 in 1000 frequency did not change with DPC sensitization; there was no evidence of global repertoire structure alterations. Compared with pre-sensitization or healthy control sets, expanded TCRs formed significantly more large CDR3 similarity clusters, which is consistent with antigen-driven responses. All patients had alopecia, a presumed autoimmune disease, so their immune response might differ from that of healthy individuals.

A note on this clonotype: It lacks a known antigen. Per-nucleotide qualities are absent, and no much larger clonotype sits a single base away.

The time point label for this specimen denotes: patch test 1, 2 weeks after DPC sensitization. The sample's treatment or condition label, in plain terms: therapeutic diphenylcyclopropenone sensitization with weekly scalp DPC. At each patch-test visit, blood was drawn before the patch test was applied. Eligible patients were aged 18 to 70, diagnosed with alopecia, deemed suitable for DPC therapy, and excluded if pregnant. Total RNA was isolated from unfractionated whole blood collected in Tempus Blood RNA tubes. Its CDR3 holds 15 amino acids, cysteine through phenylalanine. The DNA shown is the 45-base CDR3, in frame from base 1. V loses 4 bases, J loses 4 bases, and the germline ends lie 16 bases apart. The germline V gene sets CDR1 to SGHTA and CDR2 to FQGNSA. The protocol used for the library was RACE. Instrument on record: NextSeq 500. Library preparation attached unique molecular identifiers to individual cDNA molecules for quantitative, reproducible TCR counting. For every blood RNA sample, sequencing covered both the TCR alpha and TCR beta chains. In the paper's pipeline: The median number of TCRs per sample was approximately 98,000, ranging from about 23,224 to 690,600. V, J and CDR3 annotation of the TCR reads was carried out using the Decombinator software suite. Every sample was subsampled to the same number of TCRs (28,000) for the PS versus PT1 abundance plots. Expanded TCRs were defined as absent before sensitization and observed at least eight times at the 2-week time point. TCRdb's own reprocessing of the public reads used fastp at Q25 and MiXCR and kept productive beta chains. Each record represents a unique CDR3 protein, reported with the most common genes and DNA among its rows. TCRdb's processing, not the study's, gives the V and J calls here. In this sample the table shows 150,000 to 200,000 distinct CDR3 sequences, approximately 15% of which occur a single time. 1.5% to 2% of the sample is in the top ten clones.

This clonotype was obtained from a woman aged 25 to 39 with alopecia areata. Some clones in this sample may be carry-over from other donors' samples. The sequencing used whole blood, collected in connection with sensitization to the hapten diphenylcyclopropenone (DPC). The chain is encoded by TRBV7-2 joined to TRBJ1-1, with the D gene call left open. DNA sequence: TGTGCCAGCAGCTCTCGGGCAGGCCAGCCCACTGAAGCTTTCTTT. It encodes CASSSRAGQPTEAFF.